The 17 T cell receptor beta chains in this list originate from one sample, sequenced in a study of chemoradiotherapy in HPV16-positive cancers. Sequencing used immunoSEQ multiplex PCR; TCRdb keeps in-frame clones, though not all of them. In the table there are a few thousand clones, approximately 80% of which are singletons. This material was acquired from a patient who underwent chemoradiotherapy. These receptors all stem from a human donor with HPV-associated anogenital cancer.

This chain links TRBV5-6 with TRBJ2-7; D assignment may be TRBD1 or TRBD2 (5 bases each). Germline assignment: CDR1 SGHDT and CDR2 YYEEEE. The CDR3 totals 16 residues. V gave up 2 bases and J gave up 1 base, with 16 bases separating them. The chain's CDR3 is CASSFFYPGPSYEQYF. The CDR3 DNA reads TGTGCCAGCAGCTTTTTTTATCCGGGACCTTCCTACGAGCAGTACTTC.

The chain is built from TRBV9 and TRBJ2-1; 7 bases agree with TRBD2. The J segment lost 5 bases and the V segment lost 0 bases, leaving 2 bases of the junction unmatched. CDR1 and CDR2 (germline): SGDLS, YYNGEE. The CDR3 loop spans 14 amino acids. CDR3 sequence: CASSVGGSDNEQFF. The CDR3 DNA reads TGTGCCAGCAGCGTAGGCGGGAGCGACAATGAGCAGTTCTTC.

The chain carries TRBV9 and TRBJ2-4, with D possibly being TRBD2 (7 bases). V shed 1 base and J shed 8 bases, with 22 bases lying between them. The CDR3 is 17 residues long. Germline V lookup: CDR1 SGDLS, CDR2 YYNGEE. The CDR3 bases are TGTGCCAGCAGCGTAACGGACGGGGGGCGCATCGGAGACATTCAGTACTTC. Its translation: CASSVTDGGRIGDIQYF.

The chain recombines TRBV7-9 with TRBJ2-1; no clear D. V was trimmed by 1 base and J by 6 bases, leaving 4 bases between them. This CDR3 has 12 residues. In germline, CDR1 is SEHNR, CDR2 FQNEAQ (reference sequence). The CDR3 loop is CASSLVSNEQFF. For the CDR3, the DNA is TGTGCCAGCAGCTTAGTTAGCAATGAGCAGTTCTTC.

In its sample, this clone was seen once. The J gene is TRBJ1-1, the V gene TRBV5-1; D is perhaps TRBD1 (5 bases). CDR1 SGHRS and CDR2 YFSETQ come from the germline V gene. V was pared by 3 bases and J by 4 bases, with 13 bases between. CDR3 length equals 14 residues. CDR3 region: CASSSLGGVTEAFF. The CDR3 nucleotides are TGCGCCAGCAGCTCTCTTGGGGGGGTCACTGAAGCTTTCTTT.

This clone appeared once. The rearrangement links TRBV28 to TRBJ1-5, with D possibly TRBD1 on 5 matching bases. The length of the CDR3 is 14 residues. Trimming took off 7 bases at V and 4 bases at J, with 14 bases between the two ends. Germline V gene sequence: CDR1 MDHEN, CDR2 SYDVKM. In DNA form, the CDR3 reads TGTGCCAGCACCCCCTACAGGACTAATCAGCCCCAGCATTTT. Translating gives CASTPYRTNQPQHF.

In DNA form, the CDR3 reads TGCAGCGCAGGACAGGGTATGGGAGAGACCCAGTACTTC. Translation gives CSAGQGMGETQYF. The genes are TRBV29-1 and TRBJ2-5, with TRBD1 identical over 8 bases. V lost 7 bases and J lost 4; bases outside the gene matches: 8. Germline CDR1 and CDR2: SQVTM and ANQGSEA. The CDR3 contains 13 residues.

The rearrangement links TRBV4-1 to TRBJ1-2, with 7 bases matching TRBD1. V lost 4 bases to trimming and J lost 4 bases; unmatched junction nucleotides: 0. CDR1 and CDR2 from the germline V gene are MGHRA and YSYEKL. The CDR3 spans 12 residues. The CDR3 coding sequence is TGCGCCAGCAGCCGACAGGGCTATGGCTACACCTTC. Residues: CASSRQGYGYTF.

The CDR3 protein is CASSVEAGTLGYEQYF. As DNA, the CDR3 is TGTGCCAGCAGCGTGGAGGCCGGGACGCTTGGCTACGAGCAGTACTTC. V gene TRBV9 combines with J gene TRBJ2-7; the D call may be TRBD1 or TRBD2 (5 bases each). CDR1 is SGDLS, CDR2 YYNGEE, per germline. The CDR3 is made up of 16 amino acids. The ends were cut back, 2 bases at V and 3 bases at J, with 18 bases in the middle.

The rearrangement uses TRBV7-6 and TRBJ2-7, with a weak D call TRBD1 (7 bases). V was pared by 1 base and J by 3 bases, with 13 bases between. The CDR3 spans 15 residues. CDR1 is SGHVS, CDR2 FNYEAQ, per germline. The CDR3 sequence is CASSLEAQGGYEQYF. The CDR3 DNA is TGTGCCAGCAGCTTAGAAGCCCAGGGGGGCTACGAGCAGTACTTC.

The V and J genes are TRBV6-6 and TRBJ2-2; D gene unclear. Germline-derived CDR1 and CDR2 are MNHNY and SVGAGI (reference sequence). The CDR3 length is 13 residues. V was trimmed by 4 bases and J by 1 base, leaving 4 bases between them. The CDR3 is CASSSGNTGELFF. The CDR3 DNA follows: TGTGCCAGCAGTTCAGGGAACACCGGGGAGCTGTTTTTT.

The CDR3 loop is CSGQPGGDEQFF. CDR3 nucleotide sequence: TGCAGCGGTCAACCCGGGGGGGATGAGCAGTTCTTC. The chain recombines TRBV29-1 with TRBJ2-1, with 8 bases aligning to TRBD2. Germline V lookup: CDR1 SQVTM, CDR2 ANQGSEA. This CDR3 has 12 residues. V trimming: 7 bases; J trimming: 8 bases; junction bases outside the gene matches: 7.

This clone was found a few times. This chain joins TRBV6-1 and TRBJ2-1, with D possibly being TRBD1 (5 bases). CDR3 length equals 14 residues. CDR1 is MNHNS, CDR2 SASEGT, per germline. V shed 4 bases and J shed 5 bases, with 12 bases lying between them. CDR3 nucleotides: TGTGCCAGCAGTGCCTCTTTCAGGGACAATGAGCAGTTCTTC. Residues: CASSASFRDNEQFF.

CDR3 in DNA: TGTGCCAGCAGTTTGGCGATGACAGTGAGTGGCGAGCAGTACTTC. It translates to CASSLAMTVSGEQYF. The chain joins TRBV27 to TRBJ2-7; possible D gene TRBD1, 5 bases. The CDR3 totals 15 residues. Germline CDR1 and CDR2: MNHEY and SMNVEV (reference sequence). Trimming cost V 3 bases and J 6 bases, with 18 bases left between them.

This clone was seen only a few times. The chain uses TRBV28 and TRBJ1-5, with no clear D. V dropped 5 bases and J dropped 5 bases, with 7 bases sitting between them. The CDR3 extends over 12 amino acids. Germline V lookup: CDR1 MDHEN, CDR2 SYDVKM. CDR3: CASSRSYQPQHF. In DNA form, the CDR3 reads TGTGCCAGCAGTCGGTCCTATCAGCCCCAGCATTTT.

The V call is TRBV7-3, the J call TRBJ2-7; tentatively, D is TRBD2 (5 bases). Per the germline V gene, CDR1 is SGHTA and CDR2 is FQGTGA. V lost 8 bases and J lost 0, with 20 bases in between. The CDR3 sequence is 16 residues long. The CDR3 DNA sequence: TGTGCCAGCGCCCCCTCCCCGGGATTCAGCTCCTACGAGCAGTACTTC. Its translation is CASAPSPGFSSYEQYF. The variable domain in full, completed from reference TRBV7-3 and TRBJ2-7, reads GAGVSQTPSNKVTEKGKYVELRCDPISGHTALYWYRQSLGQGPEFLIYFQGTGAADDSGLPNDRFFAVRPEGSVSTLKIQRTERGDSAVYLCASAPSPGFSSYEQYFGPGTRLTVT.

The rearrangement uses TRBV2 and TRBJ1-5; no clear D gene. The CDR3 extends over 14 amino acids. In germline, CDR1 is SNHLY, CDR2 FYNNEI. The V and J ends lost 4 bases and 1 base respectively, with 8 bases between them. The CDR3, as DNA: TGTGCCAGCAGTGTTGGGAGGAGCAATCAGCCCCAGCATTTT. It yields the protein CASSVGRSNQPQHF.